This is a list of T cell receptor beta chains from one sample in a study of cytomegalovirus exposure and HLA in healthy donors. Sequencing used immunoSEQ multiplex PCR; TCRdb keeps in-frame clones, though not all of them. The data contain 100,000 to 120,000 clones, over 75% of them singletons. Sequencing was done on a sample of PBMCs. The receptors were gathered from a woman in her thirties or forties in good health and CMV-seropositive. The CDR3 runs from the conserved cysteine through the conserved F or W. A D gene is named only where the DNA matches it firmly. The listing skips clone size in some rows; elsewhere it reads once, few, many or a size class.

D,size,J,V,CDR3,DNA
NA,NA,TRBJ1-2,TRBV7-9,CASSLGKGDPNYGYTF,TGTGCCAGCAGCTTGGGAAAGGGGGACCCTAACTATGGCTACACCTTC
TRBD2,NA,TRBJ2-2,TRBV9,CASSAFWEGEGELFF,TGTGCCAGCAGCGCCTTCTGGGAGGGTGAGGGGGAGCTGTTTTTT
NA,NA,TRBJ1-6,TRBV18,CASSPQFAGNSPLHF,TGTGCCAGCTCACCGCAGTTTGCGGGGAATTCACCCCTCCACTTT
TRBD2,NA,TRBJ2-1,TRBV7-2,CASSRGGGTEQFF,TGTGCCAGCAGCCGCGGGGGGGGGACAGAGCAGTTCTTC
NA,NA,TRBJ2-5,TRBV19,CASSRLQETQYF,TGTGCCAGTTCGCGCCTACAAGAGACCCAGTACTTC
NA,few,TRBJ2-7,TRBV4-2,CASSPLLVNEQYF,TGTGCCAGCAGCCCCTTACTAGTTAACGAGCAGTACTTC
TRBD1,NA,TRBJ2-1,TRBV6-5,CASSLLPGQGNNEQFF,TGTGCCAGCAGTTTACTTCCGGGACAGGGTAACAATGAGCAGTTCTTC
NA,NA,TRBJ2-5,TRBV9,CASSVGVQETQYF,TGTGCCAGCAGCGTAGGAGTTCAAGAGACCCAGTACTTC
TRBD1,once,TRBJ1-1,TRBV5-4,CASSTGGAGNTEAFF,TGTGCCAGCAGCACAGGGGGCGCGGGTAATACTGAAGCTTTCTTT
NA,NA,TRBJ1-1,TRBV19,CASSIVADSNTEAFF,TGTGCCAGTAGTATAGTGGCGGACTCGAACACTGAAGCTTTCTTT
NA,NA,TRBJ1-6,TRBV19,CATSIEDNSPLHF,TGTGCCACCTCCATCGAGGATAATTCACCCCTCCACTTT
NA,NA,TRBJ2-1,TRBV9,CASSVDGRVASSYNEQFF,TGTGCCAGCAGCGTAGACGGGCGGGTGGCCAGCTCCTACAATGAGCAGTTCTTC
TRBD2,NA,TRBJ2-3,TRBV11-2,CASTPELAASDTQYF,TGTGCCAGCACCCCCGAACTAGCGGCGTCAGATACGCAGTATTTT
NA,NA,TRBJ2-1,TRBV5-4,CASSRDLNEQFF,TGTGCCAGCAGCCGAGACTTGAATGAGCAGTTCTTC
TRBD2,NA,TRBJ2-1,TRBV5-1,CASSRQWGGYNEQFF,TGCGCCAGCAGCCGCCAGTGGGGGGGTTACAATGAGCAGTTCTTC
NA,few,TRBJ2-2,TRBV5-1,CASSPLGRPNTGELFF,TGCGCCAGCAGCCCTTTAGGGAGGCCGAACACCGGGGAGCTGTTTTTT
TRBD1,few,TRBJ1-2,TRBV4-3,CASSPTRQGLSGYTF,TGCGCCAGCAGCCCAACACGACAGGGTTTAAGTGGCTACACCTTC
NA,NA,TRBJ1-2,TRBV21-1,CASTKPMTSAGPKPNGYTF,TGTGCCAGCACCAAGCCCATGACAAGTGCAGGGCCAAAACCAAATGGCTACACCTTC
TRBD1,NA,TRBJ2-3,TRBV29-1,CSVDRGGTDTQYF,TGCAGCGTCGACAGGGGGGGGACAGATACGCAGTATTTT
TRBD1,NA,TRBJ1-4,TRBV19,CASSATGGYEKLFF,TGTGCCAGTAGCGCGACAGGGGGATATGAAAAACTGTTTTTT
TRBD2,NA,TRBJ2-1,TRBV9,CASSALPRLAGRSSSYNEQFF,TGTGCCAGCAGCGCACTCCCGCGGCTAGCGGGGAGATCGAGCTCCTACAATGAGCAGTTCTTC
NA,few,TRBJ1-5,TRBV5-1,CASSPDPGLQPQHF,TGCGCCAGCAGCCCGGACCCAGGGCTTCAGCCCCAGCATTTT
NA,NA,TRBJ2-3,TRBV7-9,CASCGGIHADTQYF,TGTGCCAGTTGTGGGGGGATACACGCAGATACGCAGTATTTT
TRBD2,once,TRBJ2-1,TRBV4-2,CASSQVSGRANEQFF,TGTGCCAGCAGCCAAGTTAGCGGGAGGGCCAATGAGCAGTTCTTC
TRBD1,NA,TRBJ2-1,TRBV10-2,CASSELPGQGSYNEQFF,TGCGCCAGCAGTGAGTTACCGGGACAGGGGTCCTACAATGAGCAGTTCTTC
NA,NA,TRBJ2-5,TRBV12-1,CASSFECGGRLETQYF,TGTGCCAGCAGCTTTGAATGCGGGGGGCGTTTGGAGACCCAGTACTTC
TRBD2,NA,TRBJ2-7,TRBV18,CASSPGRGGDEQYF,TGTGCCAGCTCACCAGGGAGGGGAGGTGACGAGCAGTACTTC
NA,NA,TRBJ2-3,TRBV2,CASSYRGGWTDTQYF,TGTGCCAGCAGTTACAGGGGAGGTTGGACAGATACGCAGTATTTT
TRBD2,NA,TRBJ2-7,TRBV15,CATKPTGTNYEQYF,TGTGCCACCAAGCCGACCGGGACTAACTACGAGCAGTACTTC
NA,few,TRBJ2-1,TRBV4-2,CASMSGSYNEQFF,TGTGCCAGCATGTCAGGTTCCTACAATGAGCAGTTCTTC
TRBD2,NA,TRBJ2-5,TRBV6-1,CASRTSGSLGEQYF,TGTGCCAGCAGAACTAGCGGGAGTCTGGGGGAGCAGTACTTC
NA,NA,TRBJ1-4,TRBV11-2,CASSSIPSPPKLFF,TGTGCCAGCAGCTCTATACCCTCACCTCCTAAACTGTTTTTT
TRBD2,once,TRBJ2-7,TRBV19,CASKERGSSYEQYF,TGTGCCAGTAAAGAGCGGGGGAGCTCCTACGAGCAGTACTTC
TRBD1,NA,TRBJ1-4,TRBV4-1,CASSQRQGTPEKLFF,TGCGCCAGCAGCCAACGACAGGGCACCCCCGAAAAACTGTTTTTT
TRBD1,few,TRBJ2-1,TRBV7-9,CASSVGPGQGKPEQFF,TGTGCCAGCAGCGTAGGGCCGGGACAGGGAAAACCTGAGCAGTTCTTC
TRBD1,NA,TRBJ1-1,TRBV11-2,CASSDTGQGGTEAFF,TGTGCCAGCAGCGACACGGGACAGGGCGGCACTGAAGCTTTCTTT
TRBD1,few,TRBJ1-4,TRBV27,CASSLARGPNEKLFF,TGTGCCAGCAGTTTGGCCAGGGGGCCTAATGAAAAACTGTTTTTT
NA,NA,TRBJ2-7,TRBV10-3,CAISGGPSYEQYF,TGTGCCATCAGTGGGGGGCCCTCCTACGAGCAGTACTTC
NA,NA,TRBJ2-2,TRBV14,CASSLLGRPRGGELFF,TGTGCCAGCAGCCTGCTGGGTCGACCTCGGGGCGGGGAGCTGTTTTTT
TRBD2,NA,TRBJ2-7,TRBV18,CASSPGLASSSYEQYF,TGTGCCAGCTCACCTGGACTAGCGAGCAGCTCCTACGAGCAGTACTTC
TRBD1,NA,TRBJ1-1,TRBV2,CASSEERQGEAFF,TGTGCCAGCAGTGAAGAGAGACAGGGTGAAGCTTTCTTT
NA,NA,TRBJ2-1,TRBV6-5,CASSQARNEQFF,TGTGCCAGCAGTCAGGCCCGGAATGAGCAGTTCTTC
TRBD1,NA,TRBJ2-7,TRBV28,CASSPLRWSGDRIYEQYF,TGTGCCAGCAGTCCCCTTCGATGGTCGGGGGACAGGATCTACGAGCAGTACTTC
NA,few,TRBJ2-7,TRBV10-3,CAISESTSGTSYEQYF,TGTGCCATCAGTGAGTCGACGAGCGGTACCTCCTACGAGCAGTACTTC
NA,NA,TRBJ2-7,TRBV28,CAIRGGTGTDYEQYF,TGTGCCATCCGCGGGGGGACAGGGACGGACTACGAGCAGTACTTC